This T cell receptor beta chain was recorded in a study of control samples from healthy donors and cancer patients. Profiling relied on immunoSEQ multiplex PCR, and the TCRdb table lists in-frame clones only, not all of them. The repertoire holds about 140,000 clones, with about 89% as singletons. The CDR3 runs 13 residues. V was pared by 3 bases and J by 0 bases, with 3 bases between. The rearrangement joins TRBV12-3 or TRBV12-4 to TRBJ1-3; D is undetermined. The source is a man aged 18 to 29 in good health. Sequences were obtained from blood. The CDR3 sequence: CASSFGSGNTIYF. CDR3 nucleotide sequence: TGTGCCAGCAGTTTTGGCTCTGGAAACACCATATATTTT.